The entry below gives a single TCR beta chain sequence along with its context. The TCR alpha and TCR beta cDNA libraries, bearing sample barcodes and UMIs, were generated by 5'RACE using constant-segment primers. TCRdb redid the calling of the 5' RACE reads with MiXCR, one entry per CDR3 protein. The sample lists fewer than 350,000 distinct CDR3 sequences; roughly 15% were seen once. The sample is drawn from a study of T-cell memory formation after mild COVID-19. Study context: Clusters of TCRs were largely donor specific.

The ends were cut back, 4 bases at V and 2 bases at J, with 11 bases in the middle. CDR1 and CDR2 from the germline V gene are KGHSH and LQKENI. The CDR3 runs to 15 residues. Sequencing was carried out using PBMCs or a T cell subset sorted from them (not recorded which). The chain has TRBV18 and TRBJ2-2; tentatively, D is TRBD2 (5 bases). This receptor was identified in a man aged 18 to 30 who had mild COVID-19 (a few samples of this study predate the infection). Cell type and time point are not known. The CDR3 coding sequence is TGTGCCAGCTCACAGCAAGGAGGTAACACCGGGGAGCTGTTTTTT. This encodes CASSQQGGNTGELFF.